The present T cell receptor (beta chain) was sequenced within a study of graft-versus-host responses after intestinal transplantation. Trimming removed 5 bases at V and 5 bases at J, with 10 bases between. CDR1 is GTSNPN, CDR2 SVGIG, per germline (reference sequence). This CDR3 spans 12 amino acids. Notes on this clone: Its target is unknown.

Sequencing used immunoSEQ multiplex PCR; TCRdb keeps in-frame clones, though not all of them. The data contain around 100,000 clones, approximately 90% of them singletons. The rearrangement joins TRBV30 to TRBJ2-1; D is possibly TRBD1 (7 bases). The starting material was unstimulated CD4+ T cells sorted from spleen or lymph node cells, obtained before transplant. The clonotype comes from a human donor who was the organ donor for an intestinal transplant. DNA for the CDR3: TGTGCCTGGGGAGGGACAGACAATGAGCAGTTCTTC. It is translated as CAWGGTDNEQFF.